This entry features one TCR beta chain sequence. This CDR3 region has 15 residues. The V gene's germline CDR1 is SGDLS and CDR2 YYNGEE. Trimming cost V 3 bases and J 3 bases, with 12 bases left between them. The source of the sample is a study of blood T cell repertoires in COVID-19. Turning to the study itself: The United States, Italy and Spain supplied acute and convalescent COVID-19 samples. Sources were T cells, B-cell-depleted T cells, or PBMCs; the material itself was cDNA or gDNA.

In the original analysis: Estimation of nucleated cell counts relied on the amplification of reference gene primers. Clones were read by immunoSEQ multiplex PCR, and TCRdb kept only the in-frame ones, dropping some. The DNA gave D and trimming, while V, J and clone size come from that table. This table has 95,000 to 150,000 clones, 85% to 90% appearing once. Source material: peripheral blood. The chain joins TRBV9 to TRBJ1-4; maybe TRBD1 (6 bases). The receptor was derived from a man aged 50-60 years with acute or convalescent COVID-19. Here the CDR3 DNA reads TGTGCCAGCAGCGATACCGGGGGGCCTAATGAAAAACTGTTTTTT. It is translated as CASSDTGGPNEKLFF.